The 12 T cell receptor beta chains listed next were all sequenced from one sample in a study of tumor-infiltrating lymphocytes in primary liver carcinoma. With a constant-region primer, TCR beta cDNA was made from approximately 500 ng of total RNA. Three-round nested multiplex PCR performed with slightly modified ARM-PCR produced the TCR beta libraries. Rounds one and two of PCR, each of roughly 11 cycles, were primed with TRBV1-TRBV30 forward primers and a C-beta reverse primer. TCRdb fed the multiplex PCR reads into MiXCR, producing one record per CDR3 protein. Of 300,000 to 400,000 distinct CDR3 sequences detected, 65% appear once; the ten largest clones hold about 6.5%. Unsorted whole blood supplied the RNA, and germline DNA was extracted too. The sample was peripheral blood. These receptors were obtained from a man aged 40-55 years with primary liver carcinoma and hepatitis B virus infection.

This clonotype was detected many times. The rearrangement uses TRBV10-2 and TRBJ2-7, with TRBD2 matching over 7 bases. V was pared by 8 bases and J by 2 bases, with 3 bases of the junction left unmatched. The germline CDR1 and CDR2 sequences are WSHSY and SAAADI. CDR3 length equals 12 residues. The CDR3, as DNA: TGCGCCAGCGGGGAGGGGACCTACGAGCAGTACTTC. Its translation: CASGEGTYEQYF.

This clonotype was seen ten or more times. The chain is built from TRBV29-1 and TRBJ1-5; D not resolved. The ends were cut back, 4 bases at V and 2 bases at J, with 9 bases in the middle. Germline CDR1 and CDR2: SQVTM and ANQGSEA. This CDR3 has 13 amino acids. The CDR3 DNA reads TGCAGCGTTGCCGACGGAGGCAATCAGCCCCAGCATTTT. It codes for CSVADGGNQPQHF.

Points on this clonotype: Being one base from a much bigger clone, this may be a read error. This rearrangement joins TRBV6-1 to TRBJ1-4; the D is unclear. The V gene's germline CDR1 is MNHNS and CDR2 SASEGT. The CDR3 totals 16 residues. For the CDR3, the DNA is TGTGCCAGCAGTGACGGCAGTACAAGCCTTAATGAAAGACTGTTTTTT. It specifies CASSDGSTSLNERLFF.

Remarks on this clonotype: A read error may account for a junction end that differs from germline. The CDR3 region is CVSSPDRVRQPQHF. DNA for the CDR3: TGTGTCAGCAGTCCCGACAGGGTCCGTCAGCCCCAACATTTT. This sequence joins TRBV6-2 or TRBV6-3 and TRBJ1-5; 7 nucleotides agree with TRBD1. Germline CDR1 MNHEY, CDR2 SVGEGT. The CDR3 contains 14 residues.

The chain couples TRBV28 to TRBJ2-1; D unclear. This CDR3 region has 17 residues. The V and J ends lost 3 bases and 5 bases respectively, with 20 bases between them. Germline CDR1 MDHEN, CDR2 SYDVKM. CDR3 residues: CASSFPSSKTIDNEQFF. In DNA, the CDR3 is TGTGCCAGCAGTTTTCCGTCTTCCAAAACGATCGACAATGAGCAGTTCTTC.

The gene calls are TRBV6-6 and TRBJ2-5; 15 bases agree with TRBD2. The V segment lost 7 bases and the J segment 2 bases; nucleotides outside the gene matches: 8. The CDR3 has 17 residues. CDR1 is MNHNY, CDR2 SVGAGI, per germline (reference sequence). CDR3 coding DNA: TGTGCCAGCAACTGGACTAGCGGGAGGGTCCGACAAGAGACCCAGTACTTC. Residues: CASNWTSGRVRQETQYF.

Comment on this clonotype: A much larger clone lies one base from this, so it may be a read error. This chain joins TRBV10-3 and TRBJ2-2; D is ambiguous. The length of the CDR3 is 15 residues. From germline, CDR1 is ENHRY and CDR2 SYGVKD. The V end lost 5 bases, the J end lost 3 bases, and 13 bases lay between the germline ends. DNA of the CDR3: TGTGCCATCAGTCTGCTAGTGGCTGACACCGGGGAGCTGTTTTTT. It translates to CAISLLVADTGELFF.

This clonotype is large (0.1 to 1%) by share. CDR3 amino acids: CASSLSQGPYNEQFF. The DNA for the CDR3 is TGTGCCAGCAGCTTAAGTCAGGGCCCTTACAATGAGCAGTTCTTC. The chain has TRBV11-2 and TRBJ2-1; D perhaps matches TRBD1 (5 bases). CDR1 and CDR2 (germline): SGHAT, FQNNGV. V was trimmed by 2 bases and J by 4 bases, leaving 12 bases between them. The CDR3 has 15 residues.

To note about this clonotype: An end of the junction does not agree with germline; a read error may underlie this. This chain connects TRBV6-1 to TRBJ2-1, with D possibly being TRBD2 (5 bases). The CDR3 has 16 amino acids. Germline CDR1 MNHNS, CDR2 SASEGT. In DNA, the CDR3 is TGTGCCAGCAGTGAAATGCGGTCGCCGGGATGCAATGTGCAGTTCTTC. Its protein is CASSEMRSPGCNVQFF.

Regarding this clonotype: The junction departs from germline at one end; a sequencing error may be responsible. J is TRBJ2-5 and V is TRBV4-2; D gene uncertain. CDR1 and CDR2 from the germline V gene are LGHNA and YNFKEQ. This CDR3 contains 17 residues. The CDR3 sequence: CASRQVGAQENGETQYF. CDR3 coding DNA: TGTGCCAGCAGACAAGTGGGTGCGCAGGAGAACGGAGAGACCCAGTACTTC.

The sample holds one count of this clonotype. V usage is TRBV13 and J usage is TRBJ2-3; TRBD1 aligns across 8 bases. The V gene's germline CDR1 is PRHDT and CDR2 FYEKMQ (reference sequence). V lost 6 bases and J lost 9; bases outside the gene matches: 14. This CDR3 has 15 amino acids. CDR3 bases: TGTGCCAGCAGAAGCAGGGGGCGCGGCACAGGAACGCAGTATTTT. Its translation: CASRSRGRGTGTQYF.

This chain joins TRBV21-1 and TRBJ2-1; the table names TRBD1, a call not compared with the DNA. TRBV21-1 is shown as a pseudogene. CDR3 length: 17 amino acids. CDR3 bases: TGTGCCAGCAGCAACTTGCGGGGACAGGGCAAAGATCGGGAGCAGTTCTTC. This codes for CASSNLRGQGKDREQFF.